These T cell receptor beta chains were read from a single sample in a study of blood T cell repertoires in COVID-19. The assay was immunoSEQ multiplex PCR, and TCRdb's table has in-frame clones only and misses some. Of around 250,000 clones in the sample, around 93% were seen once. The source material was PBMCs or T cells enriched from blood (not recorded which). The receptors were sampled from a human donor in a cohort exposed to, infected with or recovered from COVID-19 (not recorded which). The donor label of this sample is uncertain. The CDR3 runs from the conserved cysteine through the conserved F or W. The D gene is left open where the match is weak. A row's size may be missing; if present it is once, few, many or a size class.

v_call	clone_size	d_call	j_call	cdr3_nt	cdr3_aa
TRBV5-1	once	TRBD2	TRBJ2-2	TGCGCCAGCAGCCCCGGGACTAGCGGGGTACCGAACACCGGGGAGCTGTTTTTT	CASSPGTSGVPNTGELFF
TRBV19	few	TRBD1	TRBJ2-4	TGTGCCAGTAGTCTACAGACAGGGGGCTTAAACATTCAGTACTTC	CASSLQTGGLNIQYF
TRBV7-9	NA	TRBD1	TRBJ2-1	TGTGCCAGCAGCTCGGGACAGGTGGACTACAATGAGCAGTTCTTC	CASSSGQVDYNEQFF
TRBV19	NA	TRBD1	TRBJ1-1	TGTGCCAGTAGTGGACAGGGGAACACTGAAGCTTTCTTT	CASSGQGNTEAFF
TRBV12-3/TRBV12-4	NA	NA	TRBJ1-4	TGTGCCAGCAGTTCTCCTATGCGGGAAAAACTGTTTTTT	CASSSPMREKLFF
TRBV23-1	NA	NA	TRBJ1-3	TGCGCCAGCAGTCCCCTCCTTTTGGCGGGGCCCTCTGGAAACACCATATATTTT	CASSPLLLAGPSGNTIYF
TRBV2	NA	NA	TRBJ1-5	TGTGCCAGCAGTGAACGGGACACCCGGCTCTTGCCCCAGCATTTT	CASSERDTRLLPQHF
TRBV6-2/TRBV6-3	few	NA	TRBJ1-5	TGTGCCAGCAGTTTGTATCGTACAGACAATCAGCCCCAGCATTTT	CASSLYRTDNQPQHF
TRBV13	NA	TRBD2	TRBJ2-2	TGTGCCAGCAGCTTACGCGCTAGCGGGGGTGCCGGGGAGCTGTTTTTT	CASSLRASGGAGELFF
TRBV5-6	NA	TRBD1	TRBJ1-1	TGTGCCAGCAGTAGGACAGGGAGCACTGAAGCTTTCTTT	CASSRTGSTEAFF
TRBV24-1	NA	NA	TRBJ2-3	TGTGCCACCAGTGAGGGGCAGCTCACAGATACGCAGTATTTT	CATSEGQLTDTQYF
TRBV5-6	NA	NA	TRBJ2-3	TGTGCCAGCAGCTTCTTCGTGGCCGGGACAGATACGCAGTATTTT	CASSFFVAGTDTQYF
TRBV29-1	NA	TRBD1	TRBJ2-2	TGCAGCTTTGGGACAGTGCAGAACACCGGGGAGCTGTTTTTT	CSFGTVQNTGELFF
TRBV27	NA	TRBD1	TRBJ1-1	TGTGCCAGCAGTCCCTGGACAGGTGTGAACACTGAAGCTTTCTTT	CASSPWTGVNTEAFF
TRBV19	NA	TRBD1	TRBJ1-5	TGTGCCAGTAGATCCCGGGACAGGGTCAATCAGCCCCAGCATTTT	CASRSRDRVNQPQHF
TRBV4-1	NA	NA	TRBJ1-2	TGCGCCAGCAGCCAAGTTGGGACAACCTATGGCTACACCTTC	CASSQVGTTYGYTF
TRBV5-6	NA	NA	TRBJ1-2	TGTGCCAGCAGCTTGACGAAGGAGTTCTATGGCTACACCTTC	CASSLTKEFYGYTF
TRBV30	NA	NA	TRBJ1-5	TGTGCCTGGGACAGGTACAATCAGCCCCAGCATTTT	CAWDRYNQPQHF
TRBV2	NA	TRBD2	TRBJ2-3	TGTGCCAGCAGTGAAGGCGGCGCGGGGGTAGATACGCAGTATTTT	CASSEGGAGVDTQYF